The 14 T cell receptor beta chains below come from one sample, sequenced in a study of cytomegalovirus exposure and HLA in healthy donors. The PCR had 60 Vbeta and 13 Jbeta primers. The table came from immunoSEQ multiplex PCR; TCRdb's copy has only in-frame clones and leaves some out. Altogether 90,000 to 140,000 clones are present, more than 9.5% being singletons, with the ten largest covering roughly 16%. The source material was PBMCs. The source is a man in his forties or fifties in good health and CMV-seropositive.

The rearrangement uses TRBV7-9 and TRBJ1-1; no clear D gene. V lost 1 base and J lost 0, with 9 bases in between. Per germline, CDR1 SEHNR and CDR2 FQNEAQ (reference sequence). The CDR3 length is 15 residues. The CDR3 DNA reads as TGTGCCAGCAGCTTAGGTGAGGGTATGAACACTGAAGCTTTCTTT. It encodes CASSLGEGMNTEAFF.

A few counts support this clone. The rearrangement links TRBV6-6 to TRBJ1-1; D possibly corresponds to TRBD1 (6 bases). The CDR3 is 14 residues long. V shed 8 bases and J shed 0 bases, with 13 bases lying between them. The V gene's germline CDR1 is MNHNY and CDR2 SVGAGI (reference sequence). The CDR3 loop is CASSTGPMNTEAFF. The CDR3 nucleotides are TGTGCCAGCTCAACAGGGCCCATGAACACTGAAGCTTTCTTT.

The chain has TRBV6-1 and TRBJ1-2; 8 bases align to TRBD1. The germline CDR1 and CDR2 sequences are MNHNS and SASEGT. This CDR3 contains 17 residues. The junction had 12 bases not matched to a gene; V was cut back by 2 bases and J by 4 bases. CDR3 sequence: CASSELLFQGATYGYTF. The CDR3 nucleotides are TGTGCCAGCAGTGAACTGTTATTTCAGGGGGCGACCTATGGCTACACCTTC.

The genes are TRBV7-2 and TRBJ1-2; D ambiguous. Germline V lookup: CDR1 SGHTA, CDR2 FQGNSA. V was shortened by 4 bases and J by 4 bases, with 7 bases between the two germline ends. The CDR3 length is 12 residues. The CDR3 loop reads CASSSHFYGYTF. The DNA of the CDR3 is TGTGCCAGCAGCTCCCATTTCTATGGCTACACCTTC.

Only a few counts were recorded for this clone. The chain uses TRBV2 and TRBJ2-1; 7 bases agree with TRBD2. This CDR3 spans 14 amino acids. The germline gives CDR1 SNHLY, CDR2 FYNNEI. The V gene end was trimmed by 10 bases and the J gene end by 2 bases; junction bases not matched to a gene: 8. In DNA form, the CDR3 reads TGTGCCACCCTCGTAAGCGGGACCTACAATGAGCAGTTCTTC. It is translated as CATLVSGTYNEQFF.

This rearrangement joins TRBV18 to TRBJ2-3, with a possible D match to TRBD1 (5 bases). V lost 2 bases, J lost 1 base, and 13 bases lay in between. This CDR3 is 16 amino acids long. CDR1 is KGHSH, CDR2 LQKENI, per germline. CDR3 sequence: CASSPVTGSGTDTQYF. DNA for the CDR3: TGTGCCAGCTCACCAGTTACAGGTTCGGGCACAGATACGCAGTATTTT.

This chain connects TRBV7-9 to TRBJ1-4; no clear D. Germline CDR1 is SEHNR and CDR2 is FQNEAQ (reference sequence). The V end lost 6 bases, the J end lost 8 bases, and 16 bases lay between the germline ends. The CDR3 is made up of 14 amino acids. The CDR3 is CASRGRLTGEKLFF. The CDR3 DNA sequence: TGTGCCAGCAGGGGGAGGCTCACGGGAGAAAAACTGTTTTTT.

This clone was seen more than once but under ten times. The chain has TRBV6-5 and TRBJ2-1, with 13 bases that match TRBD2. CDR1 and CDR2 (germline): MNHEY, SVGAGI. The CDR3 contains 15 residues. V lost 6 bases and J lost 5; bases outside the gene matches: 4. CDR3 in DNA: TGTGCCAGCAGACAACTAGCGGGAGGGAACAATGAGCAGTTCTTC. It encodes CASRQLAGGNNEQFF.

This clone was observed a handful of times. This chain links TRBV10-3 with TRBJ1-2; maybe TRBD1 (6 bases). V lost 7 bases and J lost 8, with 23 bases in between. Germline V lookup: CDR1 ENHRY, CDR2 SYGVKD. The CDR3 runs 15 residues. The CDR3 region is CAITSSTGWSYGYTF. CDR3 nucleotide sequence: TGTGCCATCACTAGTAGTACAGGGTGGTCGTACGGCTACACCTTC.

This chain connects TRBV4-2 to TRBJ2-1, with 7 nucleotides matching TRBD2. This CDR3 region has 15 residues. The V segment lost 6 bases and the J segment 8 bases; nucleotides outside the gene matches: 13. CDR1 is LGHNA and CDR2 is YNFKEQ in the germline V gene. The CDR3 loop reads CASRTDAGASDEQFF. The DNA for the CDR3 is TGTGCCAGCAGAACCGACGCGGGAGCCAGTGATGAGCAGTTCTTC.

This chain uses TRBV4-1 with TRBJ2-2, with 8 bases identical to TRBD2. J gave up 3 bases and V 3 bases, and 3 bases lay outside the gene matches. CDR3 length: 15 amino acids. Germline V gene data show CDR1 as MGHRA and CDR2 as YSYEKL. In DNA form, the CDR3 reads TGCGCCAGCAGCCAGGCTAGCGGGTACACCGGGGAGCTGTTTTTT. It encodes CASSQASGYTGELFF.

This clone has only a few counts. The CDR3 bases are TGTGCCAGCAGCCATACGCCGGGTCTTCCGCGAACAAGCTCCTACAATGAGCAGTTCTTC. Protein sequence: CASSHTPGLPRTSSYNEQFF. The chain combines TRBV4-2 with TRBJ2-1; no reliable D call. V lost 3 bases and J lost 0, with 24 bases in between. This CDR3 region has 20 residues. Germline V gene sequence: CDR1 LGHNA, CDR2 YNFKEQ.

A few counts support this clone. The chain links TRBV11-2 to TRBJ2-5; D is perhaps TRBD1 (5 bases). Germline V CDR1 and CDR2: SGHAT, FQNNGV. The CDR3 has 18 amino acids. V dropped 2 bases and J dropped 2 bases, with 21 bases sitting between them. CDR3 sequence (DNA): TGTGCCAGCAGCTTATTGGGGCTCCGGAGCTCCTGGCAAGAGACCCAGTACTTC. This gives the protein CASSLLGLRSSWQETQYF.

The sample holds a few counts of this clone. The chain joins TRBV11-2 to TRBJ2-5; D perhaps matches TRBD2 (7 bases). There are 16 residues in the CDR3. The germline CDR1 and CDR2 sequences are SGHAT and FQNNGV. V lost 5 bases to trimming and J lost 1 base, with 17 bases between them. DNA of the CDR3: TGTGCCAGCAGCCCCCGGGGGGCGGGTTTCCAAGAGACCCAGTACTTC. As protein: CASSPRGAGFQETQYF.